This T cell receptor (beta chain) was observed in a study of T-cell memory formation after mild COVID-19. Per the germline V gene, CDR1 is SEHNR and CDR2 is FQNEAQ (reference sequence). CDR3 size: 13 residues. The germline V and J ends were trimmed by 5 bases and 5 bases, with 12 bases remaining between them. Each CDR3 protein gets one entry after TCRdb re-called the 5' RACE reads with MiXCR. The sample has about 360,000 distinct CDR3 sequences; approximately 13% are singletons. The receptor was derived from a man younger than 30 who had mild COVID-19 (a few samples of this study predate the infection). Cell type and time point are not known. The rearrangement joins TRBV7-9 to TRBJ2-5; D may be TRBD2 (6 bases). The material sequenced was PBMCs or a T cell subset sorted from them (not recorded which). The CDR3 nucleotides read TGTGCCAGCAGCGTTGGCGGGGCCGAGACCCAGTACTTC. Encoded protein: CASSVGGAETQYF.